One and the same sample provided the 24 T cell receptor beta chains below, sequenced in a study of blood T cell repertoires in COVID-19. Profiled with immunoSEQ multiplex PCR; TCRdb holds only in-frame clones, not every one. The sample consists of over 60,000 clones, approximately 86% of them appearing once. The material sequenced was peripheral blood. These receptors were taken from a man between 70 and 80 years old with acute or convalescent COVID-19.

By proportion, this clone is medium-sized (0.01 to 0.1%). The chain carries TRBV4-1 and TRBJ1-5; D uncertain. Trimming removed 4 bases from V and 1 base from J, with 8 bases in between. Germline CDR1 is MGHRA and CDR2 is YSYEKL. The CDR3 length is 14 residues. CDR3 nucleotides: TGCGCCAGCAGCCGGCCCTCGAGCAATCAGCCCCAGCATTTT. This encodes CASSRPSSNQPQHF.

Turning to this clone: Other DNA sequences in this specimen translate into the identical CDR3. V usage is TRBV5-1 and J usage is TRBJ1-5, with 8 bases lining up with TRBD1. Losses at the gene ends were 4 bases for V and 6 bases for J; bases not matched to a gene: 6. The V gene's germline CDR1 is SGHRS and CDR2 YFSETQ. This CDR3 is 14 amino acids long. The CDR3 DNA reads TGCGCCAGCAGCCTCGGACAGGGAGGTCAGCCCCAGCATTTT. It encodes CASSLGQGGQPQHF.

V usage is TRBV27 and J usage is TRBJ1-2; TRBD1 matches 9 bases. V gave up 5 bases and J gave up 8 bases; unmatched junction bases: 3. The CDR3 has 12 residues. CDR1 and CDR2 (germline): MNHEY, SMNVEV (reference sequence). In nucleotides, the CDR3 is TGTGCCAGCAGTCGGACAGGGGTCGGCTACACCTTC. Protein product: CASSRTGVGYTF.

V gene TRBV11-2 combines with J gene TRBJ1-1, with 7 positions matching TRBD1. Germline V gene lookup returns CDR1 SGHAT and CDR2 FQNNGV. The CDR3 runs 14 residues. V shed 5 bases, J shed 1 base, and the junction held 4 bases outside the gene matches. The CDR3 DNA is TGTGCCAGCAGCCTTTGGACAGGGAACACTGAAGCTTTCTTT. Residues: CASSLWTGNTEAFF.

The V and J genes are TRBV18 and TRBJ1-6, with 8 bases identical to TRBD1. The ends lost 4 bases at V and 0 bases at J; junction bases unmatched: 23. The CDR3 is 23 residues long. Germline CDR1 and CDR2: KGHSH and LQKENI. CDR3 protein: CASSQTRPGQAGEKLSYNSPLHF. CDR3 sequence (DNA): TGTGCCAGCTCACAAACTCGTCCGGGACAGGCTGGGGAGAAACTCTCCTATAATTCACCCCTCCACTTT. The whole variable domain, remainder taken from reference TRBV18 and TRBJ1-6, is NAGVMQNPRHLVRRRGQEARLRCSPMKGHSHVYWYRQLPEEGLKFMVYLQKENIIDESGMPKERFSAEFPKEGPSILRIQQVVRGDSAAYFCASSQTRPGQAGEKLSYNSPLHFGNGTRLTVT.

The rearrangement uses TRBV5-4 and TRBJ1-1; D may be TRBD1 (6 bases). Looked up from germline, CDR1 is SGHNT and CDR2 is YYREEE (reference sequence). This CDR3 spans 15 amino acids. V lost 6 bases, J lost 3 bases, and 18 bases lay in between. The CDR3 loop is CASNTGLDRDTEAFF. As DNA, the CDR3 is TGTGCCAGCAACACAGGGCTAGATCGGGACACTGAAGCTTTCTTT.

The chain uses TRBV2 and TRBJ2-2; 11 bases are shared with TRBD2. The CDR3 is 14 residues long. Germline trimming cut 8 bases from V and 5 bases from J; bases unmatched to any gene: 4. The germline CDR1 and CDR2 sequences are SNHLY and FYNNEI. CDR3 residues: CASRGLAGTGELFF. In DNA form, the CDR3 reads TGTGCCAGCCGTGGACTAGCGGGTACCGGGGAGCTGTTTTTT.

The genes are TRBV5-1 and TRBJ1-5; 9 nucleotides agree with TRBD1. Germline assignment: CDR1 SGHRS and CDR2 YFSETQ. J was trimmed by 5 bases and V by 4 bases; bases with no gene match: 4. The CDR3 runs to 14 residues. CDR3 protein: CASSPDRGDQPQHF. The CDR3 coding sequence is TGCGCCAGCAGCCCGGACAGGGGAGATCAGCCCCAGCATTTT. Variable domain in full (rest from reference TRBV5-1 and TRBJ1-5): KAGVTQTPRYLIKTRGQQVTLSCSPISGHRSVSWYQQTPGQGLQFLFEYFSETQRNKGNFPGRFSGRQFSNSRSEMNVSTLELGDSALYLCASSPDRGDQPQHFGDGTRLSIL.

The genes are TRBV10-3 and TRBJ2-2; D is possibly TRBD2 (6 bases). Germline CDR1 reads ENHRY; CDR2 reads SYGVKD. The CDR3 sequence is 16 residues long. V was cut by 7 bases and J by 8 bases, with 23 bases left in between. The CDR3 loop reads CAITPRDSTNSGELFF. CDR3 DNA sequence: TGTGCCATCACACCGAGGGACTCAACCAATAGTGGGGAGCTGTTTTTT.

This rearrangement joins TRBV12-3 or TRBV12-4 to TRBJ2-5; D unclear. Trimming pared 6 bases from V and 5 bases from J, leaving 10 bases between. The CDR3 covers 12 residues. The CDR3 DNA sequence: TGTGCCAGCAGCTTAACTTCGGAGACCCAGTACTTC. Translated, it gives CASSLTSETQYF.

V and J are TRBV14 and TRBJ2-4, with D maybe TRBD2 (6 bases). The V end lost 3 bases, the J end lost 2 bases, and 17 bases lay between the germline ends. The CDR3 is made up of 17 amino acids. Per germline, CDR1 SGHDN and CDR2 FVKESK. The chain's CDR3 is CASSQTSLSVSKNIQYF. DNA for the CDR3: TGTGCCAGCAGCCAGACTAGTCTTTCGGTATCCAAAAACATTCAGTACTTC.

This clone was seen only a few times. The chain recombines TRBV2 with TRBJ1-1; perhaps TRBD1 as D (6 bases). The V and J ends lost 10 bases and 2 bases respectively, with 17 bases between them. CDR3 length equals 14 residues. The V gene's germline CDR1 is SNHLY and CDR2 FYNNEI. The CDR3 region is CATLGGQTNTEAFF. The CDR3 coding sequence is TGTGCCACACTAGGCGGACAGACCAACACTGAAGCTTTCTTT. Drawing the rest from reference TRBV2 and TRBJ1-1, the complete variable domain is EPEVTQTPSHQVTQMGQEVILRCVPISNHLYFYWYRQILGQKVEFLVSFYNNEISEKSEIFDDQFSVERPDGSNFTLKIRSTKLEDSAMYFCATLGGQTNTEAFFGQGTRLTVV.

The chain has TRBV6-5 and TRBJ1-1; D gene unclear. Germline-derived CDR1 and CDR2 are MNHEY and SVGAGI. The CDR3 has 13 residues. V lost 10 bases, J lost 1 base, and 13 bases lay in between. The CDR3 reads CATRTPRNTEAFF. The CDR3 DNA sequence: TGTGCCACAAGAACTCCGAGGAACACTGAAGCTTTCTTT.

Of note for this clone: Other DNA sequences in the sample encode the same CDR3. The chain recombines TRBV7-9 with TRBJ1-1; 8 bases line up with TRBD1. Looked up from germline, CDR1 is SEHNR and CDR2 is FQNEAQ (reference sequence). This CDR3 is 15 amino acids long. After removal of 5 bases from V and 0 bases from J, the junction contained 5 bases not matched to a gene. The CDR3 DNA reads as TGTGCCAGCAGCCCCAGACAGGGGATGAACACTGAAGCTTTCTTT. It yields the protein CASSPRQGMNTEAFF.

The rearrangement joins TRBV9 to TRBJ2-1; TRBD2 agrees at 11 bases. Unmatched junction bases numbered 12, after V lost 4 bases and J lost 9 bases. This CDR3 region has 16 residues. CDR1 and CDR2 from the germline V gene are SGDLS and YYNGEE. The CDR3 DNA sequence: TGTGCCAGCAGCCCTTCACTAGCGGGAGCCCCGGGTGAGCAGTTCTTC. This codes for CASSPSLAGAPGEQFF. The entire variable domain, with the rest obtained from reference TRBV9 and TRBJ2-1, is as follows: DSGVTQTPKHLITATGQRVTLRCSPRSGDLSVYWYQQSLDQGLQFLIQYYNGEERAKGNILERFSAQQFPDLHSELNLSSLELGDSALYFCASSPSLAGAPGEQFFGPGTRLTVL.

The chain couples TRBV3-1 (or the pseudogene TRBV3-2) to TRBJ2-7, with D possibly being TRBD2 (5 bases). Germline CDR1 LGHDT, CDR2 YNNKEL (reference sequence). Trimming left V 3 bases short and J 6 bases short, with 15 bases between. This CDR3 is 14 amino acids long. The CDR3 DNA reads as TGTGCCAGCAGCCAGTACCAGGACTTGGGCGAGCAGTACTTC. Its protein is CASSQYQDLGEQYF.

V and J are TRBV6-2 or TRBV6-3 and TRBJ2-3; 11 bases map to TRBD2. This CDR3 has 15 residues. V lost 5 bases, J lost 5 bases, and 6 bases stayed unmatched. CDR1 and CDR2 from the germline V gene are MNHEY and SVGEGT. In DNA, the CDR3 is TGTGCCAGCAGTGCACTAGCGGGGGCTTTAGATACGCAGTATTTT. It yields the protein CASSALAGALDTQYF.

The chain links TRBV9 to TRBJ2-3, with 12 bases aligning to TRBD2. Germline trimming cut 2 bases from V and 2 bases from J; bases unmatched to any gene: 12. The CDR3 is made up of 19 amino acids. In germline, CDR1 is SGDLS, CDR2 YYNGEE. The CDR3 region is CASSVPRNLAGGDTDTQYF. As DNA, the CDR3 is TGTGCCAGCAGCGTCCCCAGAAATCTAGCGGGGGGGGACACAGATACGCAGTATTTT.

J is TRBJ1-1 and V is TRBV23-1, with D maybe TRBD1 (6 bases). TRBV23-1 is flagged as an ORF with uncertain function. The CDR3 sequence is 16 residues long. V lost 0 bases and J 7 bases, leaving 18 bases between the germline ends. CDR3 in DNA: TGCGCCAGCAGTCAATCGGGTGGGGGCGCACGGATTGAAGCTTTCTTT. This translates into CASSQSGGGARIEAFF.

The rearrangement uses TRBV5-4 and TRBJ2-7; 10 bases match TRBD2. Looked up from germline, CDR1 is SGHNT and CDR2 is YYREEE (reference sequence). The CDR3 has 14 amino acids. The V segment lost 4 bases and the J segment 3 bases; nucleotides outside the gene matches: 4. DNA for the CDR3: TGTGCCAGCAGCCCTAGCGGGAGAGGCTACGAGCAGTACTTC. This gives the protein CASSPSGRGYEQYF. Filled out from reference TRBV5-4 and TRBJ2-7, the complete variable domain reads ETGVTQSPTHLIKTRGQQVTLRCSSQSGHNTVSWYQQALGQGPQFIFQYYREEENGRGNFPPRFSGLQFPNYSSELNVNALELDDSALYLCASSPSGRGYEQYFGPGTRLTVT.

The CDR3 loop reads CASSQSGREETQYF. The CDR3 DNA sequence: TGTGCCAGCAGTCAAAGCGGGAGAGAAGAGACCCAGTACTTC. V is TRBV5-4 and J is TRBJ2-5; 8 positions match TRBD2. CDR1 and CDR2 from the germline V gene are SGHNT and YYREEE (reference sequence). V dropped 5 bases and J dropped 3; count of bases not matched to a gene: 6. The CDR3 is 14 residues long.

CDR3 sequence reads: CASTCRGGTTCIQYF. CDR3 in DNA: TGTGCCAGCACTTGTAGGGGCGGAACGACGTGCATTCAGTACTTC. This chain connects TRBV21-1 to TRBJ2-4; the table names TRBD1, a call not compared with the DNA. TRBV21-1 is noted as a pseudogene. The CDR3 has 15 residues.

The J gene is TRBJ1-3, the V gene TRBV11-2; 7 nucleotides agree with TRBD1. With 5 bases clipped from V and 1 base from J, the junction kept 14 bases outside the gene matches. Germline V gene sequence: CDR1 SGHAT, CDR2 FQNNGV. This CDR3 spans 18 amino acids. CDR3 coding DNA: TGTGCCAGCAGCCGTCGACAGGGAATTTCTCATTCTGGAAACACCATATATTTT. Translation: CASSRRQGISHSGNTIYF.

The V call is TRBV19, the J call TRBJ2-7; tentative D call: TRBD2 (6 bases). Trimming took 5 bases from V and 0 from J, leaving 14 bases between them. The CDR3 has 15 residues. The V gene's germline CDR1 is LNHDA and CDR2 SQIVND (reference sequence). The CDR3 DNA is TGTGCCAGTAGTGCCCGGGACTCTACCTCCTACGAGCAGTACTTC. Protein product: CASSARDSTSYEQYF.